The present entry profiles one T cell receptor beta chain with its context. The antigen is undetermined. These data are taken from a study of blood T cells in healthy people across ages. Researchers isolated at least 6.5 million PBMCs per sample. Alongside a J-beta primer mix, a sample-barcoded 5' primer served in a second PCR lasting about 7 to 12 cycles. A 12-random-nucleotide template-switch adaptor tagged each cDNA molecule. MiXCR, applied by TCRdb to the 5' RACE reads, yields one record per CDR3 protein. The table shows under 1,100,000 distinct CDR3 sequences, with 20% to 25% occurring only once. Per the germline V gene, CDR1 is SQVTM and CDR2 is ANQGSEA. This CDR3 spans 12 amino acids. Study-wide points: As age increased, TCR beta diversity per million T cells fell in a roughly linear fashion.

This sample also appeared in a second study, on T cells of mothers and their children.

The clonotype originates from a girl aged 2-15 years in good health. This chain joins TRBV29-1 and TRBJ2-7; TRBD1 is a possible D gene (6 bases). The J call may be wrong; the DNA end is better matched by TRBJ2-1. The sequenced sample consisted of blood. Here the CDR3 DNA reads TGCAGCGTTCTAGGCAGGGGCAATGAGCAGTTCTTC. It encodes CSVLGRGNEQFF.